This entry features one T cell receptor beta chain sequence. This sample is drawn from a study of shared clonotypes between healthy human individuals. The repertoire was sequenced with immunoSEQ multiplex PCR; TCRdb's copy has only in-frame clones and lacks some. Here the sample spans around 1,100,000 clones, approximately 77% being singletons. The CDR3 is made up of 16 amino acids. Trimming removed 1 base from V and 9 bases from J; junction bases left unmatched: 11. The germline gives CDR1 MGHRA, CDR2 YSYEKL. The TCR originated in a man aged 18 to 29 in good health. Some clones in this sample may be carry-over from other donors' samples. The chain employs TRBV4-1 and TRBJ2-1, with 8 bases lining up with TRBD2. The sample was memory CD4+ T cells from PBMCs. Subset noted: CD45RA-negative fraction. CDR3 coding DNA: TGCGCCAGCAGCCAAGCCCCGCAGCGGGAGTATGGTGAGCAGTTCTTC. Encoded protein: CASSQAPQREYGEQFF.